This TCR beta chain was documented in a study of blood T cell repertoires in COVID-19. CDR1 is SGHVS and CDR2 is FQNEAQ in the germline V gene. The CDR3 runs 14 residues. V was pared by 5 bases and J by 0 bases, with 10 bases between. Per the study methods: Amplifying reference gene primers gave estimates of nucleated cell counts. Using immunoSEQ multiplex PCR, the repertoire was profiled, and TCRdb retains in-frame clones only, with some absent. D and trimming come from the DNA, and the V and J calls and clone size come from that table. Of under 110,000 clones detected, around 92% appear once; the ten largest clones hold approximately 5.8%.

This chain uses TRBV7-8 with TRBJ1-1; no clear D. This clonotype was sampled from a middle-aged man with active COVID-19. Sequences were obtained from peripheral blood. The CDR3 DNA reads as TGTGCCAGCAGCCTGACAATCATGAACACTGAAGCTTTCTTT. Its translation is CASSLTIMNTEAFF.